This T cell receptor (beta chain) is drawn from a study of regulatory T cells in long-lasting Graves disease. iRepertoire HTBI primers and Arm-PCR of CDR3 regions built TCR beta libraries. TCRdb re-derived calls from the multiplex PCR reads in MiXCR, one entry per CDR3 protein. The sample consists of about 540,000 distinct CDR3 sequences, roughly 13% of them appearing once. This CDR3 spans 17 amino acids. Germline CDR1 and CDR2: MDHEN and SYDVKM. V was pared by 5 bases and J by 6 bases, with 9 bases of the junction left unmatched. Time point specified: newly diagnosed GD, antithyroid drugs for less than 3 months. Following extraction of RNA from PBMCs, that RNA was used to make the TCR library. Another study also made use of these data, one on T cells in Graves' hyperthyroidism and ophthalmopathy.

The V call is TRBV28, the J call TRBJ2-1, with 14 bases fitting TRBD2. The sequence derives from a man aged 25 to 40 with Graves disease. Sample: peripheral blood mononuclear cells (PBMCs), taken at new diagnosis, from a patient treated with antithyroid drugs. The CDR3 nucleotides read TGTGCCAGCAGTCCGGGACTAGCGGGAGCGATGTGCAATGAGCAGTTCTTC. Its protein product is CASSPGLAGAMCNEQFF.